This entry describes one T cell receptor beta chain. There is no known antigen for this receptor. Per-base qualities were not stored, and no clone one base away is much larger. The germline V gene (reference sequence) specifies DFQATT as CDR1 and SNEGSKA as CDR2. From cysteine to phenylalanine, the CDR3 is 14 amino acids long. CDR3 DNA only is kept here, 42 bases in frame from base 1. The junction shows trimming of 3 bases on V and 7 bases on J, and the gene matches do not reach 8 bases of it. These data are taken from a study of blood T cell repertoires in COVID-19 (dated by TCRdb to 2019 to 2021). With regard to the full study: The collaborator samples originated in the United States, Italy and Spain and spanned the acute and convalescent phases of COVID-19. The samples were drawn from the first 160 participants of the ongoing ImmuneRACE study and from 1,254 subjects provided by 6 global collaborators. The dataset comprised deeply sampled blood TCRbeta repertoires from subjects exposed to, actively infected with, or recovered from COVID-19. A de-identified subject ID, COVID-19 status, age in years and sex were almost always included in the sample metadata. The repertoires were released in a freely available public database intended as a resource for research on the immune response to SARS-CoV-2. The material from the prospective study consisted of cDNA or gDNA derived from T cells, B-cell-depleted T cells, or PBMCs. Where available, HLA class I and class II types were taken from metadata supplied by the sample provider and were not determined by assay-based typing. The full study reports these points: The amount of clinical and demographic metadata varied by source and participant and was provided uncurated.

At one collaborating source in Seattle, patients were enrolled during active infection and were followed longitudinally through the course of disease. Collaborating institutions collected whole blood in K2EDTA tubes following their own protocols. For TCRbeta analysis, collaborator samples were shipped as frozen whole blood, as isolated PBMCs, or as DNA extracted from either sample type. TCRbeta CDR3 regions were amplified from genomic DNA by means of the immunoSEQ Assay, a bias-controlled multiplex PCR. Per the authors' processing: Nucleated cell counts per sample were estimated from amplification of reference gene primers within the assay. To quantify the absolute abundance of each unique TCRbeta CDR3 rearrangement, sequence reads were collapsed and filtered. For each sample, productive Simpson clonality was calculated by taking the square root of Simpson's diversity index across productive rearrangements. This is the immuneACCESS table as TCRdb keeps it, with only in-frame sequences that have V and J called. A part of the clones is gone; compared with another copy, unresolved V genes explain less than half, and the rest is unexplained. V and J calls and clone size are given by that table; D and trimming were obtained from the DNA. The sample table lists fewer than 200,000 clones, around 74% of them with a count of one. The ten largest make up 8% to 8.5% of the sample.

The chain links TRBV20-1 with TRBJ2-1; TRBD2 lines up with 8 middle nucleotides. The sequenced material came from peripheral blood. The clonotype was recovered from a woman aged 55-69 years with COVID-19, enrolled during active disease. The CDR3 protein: CSASASGRTNEQFF. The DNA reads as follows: TGCAGTGCTAGTGCCAGCGGGAGAACAAATGAGCAGTTCTTC.